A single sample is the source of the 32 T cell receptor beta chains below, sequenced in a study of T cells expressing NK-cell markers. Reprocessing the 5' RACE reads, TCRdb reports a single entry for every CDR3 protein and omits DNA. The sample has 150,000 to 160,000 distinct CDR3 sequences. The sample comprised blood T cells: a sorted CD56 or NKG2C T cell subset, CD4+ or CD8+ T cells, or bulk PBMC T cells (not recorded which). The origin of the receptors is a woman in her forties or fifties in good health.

The CDR3 here is CASSSPRTSGREDEQFF. The rearrangement links TRBV12-3 or TRBV12-4 to TRBJ2-1; lacking DNA, the TRBD2 call made by TCRdb goes unchecked. This CDR3 region has 17 residues.

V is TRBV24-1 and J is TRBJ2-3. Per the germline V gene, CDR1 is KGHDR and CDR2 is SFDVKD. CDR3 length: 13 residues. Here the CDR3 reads CATSEVGVDTQYF.

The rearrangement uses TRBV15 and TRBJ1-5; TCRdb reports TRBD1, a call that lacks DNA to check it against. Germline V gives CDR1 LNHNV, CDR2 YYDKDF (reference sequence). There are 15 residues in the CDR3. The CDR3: CATSRDRWANQPQHF.

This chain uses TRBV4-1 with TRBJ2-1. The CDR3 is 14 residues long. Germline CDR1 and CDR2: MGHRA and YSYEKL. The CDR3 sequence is CASSQVGFYNEQFF.

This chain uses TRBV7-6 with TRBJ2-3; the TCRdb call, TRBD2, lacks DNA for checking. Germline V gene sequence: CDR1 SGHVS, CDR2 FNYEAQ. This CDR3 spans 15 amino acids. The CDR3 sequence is CASSFVAGGTDTQYF.

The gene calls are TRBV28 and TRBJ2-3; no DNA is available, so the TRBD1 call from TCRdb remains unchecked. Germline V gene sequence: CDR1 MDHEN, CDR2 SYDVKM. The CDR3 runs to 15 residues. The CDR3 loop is CASSHRDSSTDTQYF.

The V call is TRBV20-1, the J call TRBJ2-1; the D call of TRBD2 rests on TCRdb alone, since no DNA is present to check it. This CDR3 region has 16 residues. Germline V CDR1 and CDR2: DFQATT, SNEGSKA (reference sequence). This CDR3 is CSARAGGLGDYNEQFF.

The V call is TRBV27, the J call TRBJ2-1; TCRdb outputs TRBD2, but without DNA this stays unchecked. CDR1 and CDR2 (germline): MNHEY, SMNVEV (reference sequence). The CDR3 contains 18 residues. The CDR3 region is CATIGDGACLAGHNEQFF.

The CDR3 is CASRDSPGQGDYGYTF. The chain links TRBV6-5 to TRBJ1-2; the TCRdb call, TRBD1, lacks DNA for checking. This CDR3 is built from 16 residues. From germline, CDR1 is MNHEY and CDR2 SVGAGI.

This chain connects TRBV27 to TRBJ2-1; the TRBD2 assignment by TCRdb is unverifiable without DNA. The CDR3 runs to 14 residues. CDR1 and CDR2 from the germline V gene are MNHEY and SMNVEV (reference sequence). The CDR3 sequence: CASSFGTGSSEQFF.

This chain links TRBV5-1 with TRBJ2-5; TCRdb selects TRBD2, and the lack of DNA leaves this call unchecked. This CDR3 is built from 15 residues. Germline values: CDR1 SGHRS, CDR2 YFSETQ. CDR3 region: CASSLGASLGETQYF.

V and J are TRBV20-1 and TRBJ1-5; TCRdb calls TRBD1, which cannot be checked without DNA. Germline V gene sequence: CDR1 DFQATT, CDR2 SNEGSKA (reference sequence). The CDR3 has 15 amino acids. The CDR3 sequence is CSASTTGLAGQPQHF.

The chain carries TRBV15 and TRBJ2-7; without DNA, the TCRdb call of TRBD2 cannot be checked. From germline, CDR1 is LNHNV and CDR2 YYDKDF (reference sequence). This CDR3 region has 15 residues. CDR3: CATSREREGSYEQYF.

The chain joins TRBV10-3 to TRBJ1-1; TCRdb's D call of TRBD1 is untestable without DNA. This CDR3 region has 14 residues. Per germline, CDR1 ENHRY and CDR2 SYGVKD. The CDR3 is CAIRILQGDYEAFF.

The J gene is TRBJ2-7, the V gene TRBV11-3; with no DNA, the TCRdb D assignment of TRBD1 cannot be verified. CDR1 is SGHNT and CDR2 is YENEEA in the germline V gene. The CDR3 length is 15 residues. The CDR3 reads CASSLDRGFTYEQYF.

Here the CDR3 reads CAWSVPTSRRPYEQYF. The genes are TRBV30 and TRBJ2-7; TCRdb selects TRBD2, and the lack of DNA leaves this call unchecked. Germline assignment: CDR1 GTSNPN and CDR2 SVGIG (reference sequence). CDR3 length: 16 amino acids. The full variable domain, completed using reference TRBV30 and TRBJ2-7, is SQTIHQWPATLVQPVGSPLSLECTVEGTSNPNLYWYRQAAGRGLQLLFYSVGIGQISSEVPQNLSASRPQDRQFILSSKKLLLSDSGFYLCAWSVPTSRRPYEQYFGPGTRLTVT.

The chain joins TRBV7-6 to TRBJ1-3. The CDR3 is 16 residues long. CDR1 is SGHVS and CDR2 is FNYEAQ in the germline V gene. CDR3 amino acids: CASSPGTAISGNTIYF.

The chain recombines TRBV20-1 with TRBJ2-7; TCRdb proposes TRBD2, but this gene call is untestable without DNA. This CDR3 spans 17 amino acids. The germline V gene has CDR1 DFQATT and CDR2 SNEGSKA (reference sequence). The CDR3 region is CSATSDHITLGLHEQYF.

The CDR3 loop is CASSPQRGVSTDTQYF. The chain combines TRBV27 with TRBJ2-3; without DNA, the TCRdb call of TRBD2 cannot be checked. CDR3 size: 16 residues. Germline V gene sequence: CDR1 MNHEY, CDR2 SMNVEV (reference sequence).

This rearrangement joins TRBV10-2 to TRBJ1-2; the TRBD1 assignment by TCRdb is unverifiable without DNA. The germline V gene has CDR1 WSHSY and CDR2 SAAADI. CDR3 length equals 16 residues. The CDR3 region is CASSPTTVPPYYGYTF.

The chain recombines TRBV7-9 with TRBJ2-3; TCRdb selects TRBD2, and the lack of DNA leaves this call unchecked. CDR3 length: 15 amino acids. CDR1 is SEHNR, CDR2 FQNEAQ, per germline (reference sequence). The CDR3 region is CASSTGTTVTDTQYF. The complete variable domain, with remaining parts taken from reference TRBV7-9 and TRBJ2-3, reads DTGVSQNPRHKITKRGQNVTFRCDPISEHNRLYWYRQTLGQGPEFLTYFQNEAQLEKSRLLSDRFSAERPKGSFSTLEIQRTEQGDSAMYLCASSTGTTVTDTQYFGPGTRLTVL.

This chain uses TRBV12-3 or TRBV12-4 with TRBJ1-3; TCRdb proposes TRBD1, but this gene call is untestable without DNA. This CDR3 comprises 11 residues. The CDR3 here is CASSLGGGRYF.

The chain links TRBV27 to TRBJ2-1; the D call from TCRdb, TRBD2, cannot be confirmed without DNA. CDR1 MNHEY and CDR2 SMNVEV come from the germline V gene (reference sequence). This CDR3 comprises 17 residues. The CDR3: CASSDPETSGFYNEQFF.

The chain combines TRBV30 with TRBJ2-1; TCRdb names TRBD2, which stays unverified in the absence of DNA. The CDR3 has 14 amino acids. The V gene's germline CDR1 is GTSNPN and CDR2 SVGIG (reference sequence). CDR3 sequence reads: CAWSGLAGYNEQFF.

The CDR3 sequence is CASSLDRAYGYTF. V gene TRBV27 combines with J gene TRBJ1-2; TCRdb gives TRBD1 as the D gene, but with no DNA this cannot be confirmed. CDR1 MNHEY and CDR2 SMNVEV come from the germline V gene (reference sequence). CDR3 length: 13 residues.

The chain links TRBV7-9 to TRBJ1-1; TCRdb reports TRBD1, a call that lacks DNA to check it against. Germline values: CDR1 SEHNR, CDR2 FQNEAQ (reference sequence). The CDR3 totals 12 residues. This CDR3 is CASSSFGDGGVF.

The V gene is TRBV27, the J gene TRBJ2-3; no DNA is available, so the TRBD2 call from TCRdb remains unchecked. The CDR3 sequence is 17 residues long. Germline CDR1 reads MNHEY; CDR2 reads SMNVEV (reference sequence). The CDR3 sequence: CASSLFSGRALKLTQYF.

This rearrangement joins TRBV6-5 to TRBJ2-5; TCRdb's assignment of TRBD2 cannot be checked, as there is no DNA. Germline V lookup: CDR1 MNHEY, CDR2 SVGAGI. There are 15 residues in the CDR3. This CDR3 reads CASSWGGGLQETQYF.

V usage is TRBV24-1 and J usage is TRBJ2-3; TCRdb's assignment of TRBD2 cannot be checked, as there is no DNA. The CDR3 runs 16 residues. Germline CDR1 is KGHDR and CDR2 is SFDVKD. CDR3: CATSDLTSGERDTQYF.

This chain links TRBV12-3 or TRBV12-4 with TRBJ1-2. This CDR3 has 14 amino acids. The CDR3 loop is CASSLALGLYGYTF.

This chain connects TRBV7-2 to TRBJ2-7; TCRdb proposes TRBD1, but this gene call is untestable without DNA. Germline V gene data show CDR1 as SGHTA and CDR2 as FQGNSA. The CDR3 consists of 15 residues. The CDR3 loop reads CASSSSGQGYYEQYF. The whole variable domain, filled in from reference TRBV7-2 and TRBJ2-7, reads GAGVSQSPSNKVTEKGKDVELRCDPISGHTALYWYRQSLGQGLEFLIYFQGNSAPDKSGLPSDRFSAERTGGSVSTLTIQRTQQEDSAVYLCASSSSGQGYYEQYFGPGTRLTVT.

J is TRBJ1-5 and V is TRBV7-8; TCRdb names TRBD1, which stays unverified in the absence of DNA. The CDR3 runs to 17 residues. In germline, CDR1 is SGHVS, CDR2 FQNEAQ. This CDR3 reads CASSLARGVRSNQPQHF.